The 11 T cell receptor beta chains presented below share a single source sample, sequenced in a study of OX40 agonist ivuxolimab in advanced cancers. TCRdb keeps only in-frame clones here, not all; method: immunoSEQ multiplex PCR. Counted here are 40,000 to 50,000 clones, just under 90% occurring once; the ten biggest clones make up roughly a third. The specimen was CD4+ or CD8+ T cells sorted from blood, collected in a trial of the OX40 agonist ivuxolimab. Receptors originate from an adult with an advanced solid tumor such as melanoma, head and neck, liver or kidney cancer.

The gene calls are TRBV7-8 and TRBJ2-2; no clear D. With 5 bases removed from V and 1 base from J, the gap between germline ends came to 11 bases. The CDR3 sequence is 15 residues long. The germline gives CDR1 SGHVS, CDR2 FQNEAQ. In DNA, the CDR3 is TGTGCCAGCAGCCGAGACCGACGGAACACCGGGGAGCTGTTTTTT. Protein sequence: CASSRDRRNTGELFF.

The chain links TRBV13 to TRBJ2-7, with a weak D call TRBD1 (5 bases). This CDR3 comprises 14 residues. V was shortened by 2 bases and J by 2 bases, with 10 bases between the two germline ends. Germline V gene data show CDR1 as PRHDT and CDR2 as FYEKMQ (reference sequence). The CDR3 loop reads CASSLNPDTYEQYF. The CDR3 nucleotides are TGTGCCAGCAGCTTAAATCCGGACACCTACGAGCAGTACTTC.

The chain joins TRBV6-1 to TRBJ2-7; tentative D call: TRBD1 (5 bases). The V end lost 3 bases, the J end lost 2 bases, and 11 bases lay between the germline ends. Germline V CDR1 and CDR2: MNHNS, SASEGT. The CDR3 is made up of 14 amino acids. The CDR3 DNA is TGTGCCAGCAGTGAGGGGCAGGAGCCCTACGAGCAGTACTTC. It yields the protein CASSEGQEPYEQYF.

The J gene is TRBJ2-5, the V gene TRBV29-1; D is possibly TRBD1 (6 bases). The V end lost 7 bases, the J end lost 4 bases, and 13 bases lay between the germline ends. The CDR3 extends over 12 amino acids. Germline V gene lookup returns CDR1 SQVTM and CDR2 ANQGSEA. The CDR3 bases are TGCAGCGCGTCACAGGGTTTAGAGACCCAGTACTTC. This sequence encodes CSASQGLETQYF.

The V call is TRBV28, the J call TRBJ1-3; TRBD1 matches 9 bases. The CDR3 length is 14 residues. Germline CDR1 MDHEN, CDR2 SYDVKM. Unmatched junction bases numbered 5, after V lost 4 bases and J lost 7 bases. The CDR3 sequence: CASSSGDRVNTIYF. The CDR3 nucleotides are TGTGCCAGCAGTTCCGGGGACAGGGTCAACACCATATATTTT.

This clone is a singleton in its sample. The rearrangement joins TRBV9 to TRBJ2-2; 8 bases are shared with TRBD1. Germline values: CDR1 SGDLS, CDR2 YYNGEE. V trimming: 0 bases; J trimming: 5 bases; junction bases outside the gene matches: 3. This CDR3 spans 15 amino acids. The CDR3 DNA reads as TGTGCCAGCAGCGTAGGGCAGGGGGCGACCGGGGAGCTGTTTTTT. Residues: CASSVGQGATGELFF.

The V and J genes are TRBV6-6 and TRBJ1-1, with 8 bases fitting TRBD1. This CDR3 region has 14 residues. J gave up 5 bases and V 4 bases, and 6 bases lay outside the gene matches. Germline CDR1 is MNHNY and CDR2 is SVGAGI (reference sequence). The CDR3 loop is CASSSGQVRTEAFF. CDR3 nucleotides: TGTGCCAGCAGTTCGGGACAGGTTAGGACTGAAGCTTTCTTT.

The chain combines TRBV11-2 with TRBJ2-1; 7 bases fit TRBD2. CDR1 and CDR2 from the germline V gene are SGHAT and FQNNGV. After removal of 5 bases from V and 4 bases from J, the junction contained 8 bases not matched to a gene. The CDR3 spans 15 residues. CDR3 amino acids: CASSIRDYPYNEQFF. In DNA form, the CDR3 reads TGTGCCAGCAGCATCCGGGACTACCCATACAATGAGCAGTTCTTC.

J is TRBJ2-5 and V is TRBV5-1; 12 positions match TRBD2. Germline values: CDR1 SGHRS, CDR2 YFSETQ. V was clipped by 4 bases and J by 5 bases; unmatched bases: 12. The CDR3 contains 17 residues. In DNA, the CDR3 is TGCGCCAGCAGCCCCGGGGGGGGACTAGCGGGCGGTGAGACCCAGTACTTC. Amino acid sequence: CASSPGGGLAGGETQYF.

The CDR3 sequence: CASSGQVLGNTEAFF. The CDR3 nucleotides read TGTGCCAGCAGCGGACAGGTTTTGGGGAACACTGAAGCTTTCTTT. The J gene is TRBJ1-1, the V gene TRBV7-8, with 7 bases that match TRBD1. The trim removed 5 bases at V and 1 base at J, leaving 7 bases unmatched. The germline V gene has CDR1 SGHVS and CDR2 FQNEAQ. The CDR3 consists of 15 residues.

The gene calls are TRBV15 and TRBJ2-5; 8 nucleotides align to TRBD2. In germline, CDR1 is LNHNV, CDR2 YYDKDF (reference sequence). The CDR3 contains 15 residues. Trimming cost V 4 bases and J 4 bases; bases outside gene matches: 8. The CDR3 loop reads CATSTLKSGGETQYF. In DNA, the CDR3 is TGTGCCACCAGCACCCTAAAGAGCGGGGGAGAGACCCAGTACTTC.